The 21 T cell receptor beta chains presented below share a single source sample, sequenced in a study of tumour-infiltrating T cells in Burkitt lymphoma. Data came from immunoSEQ multiplex PCR; TCRdb stores just in-frame clones and leaves some out. The data hold about 46,000 clones, with around 30% observed a single time. The sequencing input was tumor tissue. The receptors shown here come from a human donor with Burkitt lymphoma.

CDR3: CASSFPDRSSYEQYF. CDR3 sequence (DNA): TGTGCCAGCAGTTTCCCGGACAGAAGCTCCTACGAGCAGTACTTC. V gene TRBV28 combines with J gene TRBJ2-7; tentatively, D is TRBD1 (6 bases). The germline V and J ends were trimmed by 3 bases and 0 bases, with 12 bases remaining between them. The CDR3 consists of 15 residues. Germline V gene sequence: CDR1 MDHEN, CDR2 SYDVKM.

This clone has more than one count but fewer than ten. This chain connects TRBV5-4 to TRBJ2-2; the D is unclear. This CDR3 comprises 11 residues. CDR1 and CDR2 from the germline V gene are SGHNT and YYREEE (reference sequence). Trimming took off 0 bases at V and 6 bases at J, with 0 bases between the two ends. CDR3 loop: CASSLAGELFF. The CDR3 region has the DNA TGTGCCAGCAGCTTGGCCGGGGAGCTGTTTTTT.

The chain uses TRBV7-9 and TRBJ1-1; D is unclear. The germline gives CDR1 SEHNR, CDR2 FQNEAQ (reference sequence). The CDR3 spans 13 residues. V was cut by 5 bases and J by 6 bases, with 13 bases left in between. Here the CDR3 reads CASSIDKWAEAFF. The DNA of the CDR3 is TGTGCCAGCAGCATCGACAAGTGGGCTGAAGCTTTCTTT.

This clone was seen more than once but under ten times. The V call is TRBV7-7, the J call TRBJ2-7; D remains ambiguous. The germline V gene has CDR1 SSHAT and CDR2 FNYEAQ (reference sequence). V was shortened by 5 bases and J by 2 bases, with 13 bases between the two germline ends. This CDR3 comprises 14 residues. CDR3 sequence (DNA): TGTGCCAGCAGCCCGCGTCCGGGCGCCTACGAGCAGTACTTC. Its translation: CASSPRPGAYEQYF. Looking up the rest from reference TRBV7-7 and TRBJ2-7 gives the full variable domain: GAGVSQSPRYKVTKRGQDVTLRCDPISSHATLYWYQQALGQGPEFLTYFNYEAQPDKSGLPSDRFSAERPEGSISTLTIQRTEQRDSAMYRCASSPRPGAYEQYFGPGTRLTVT.

The sample holds a few counts of this clone. V gene TRBV5-1 combines with J gene TRBJ2-3; 7 bases match TRBD1. The CDR3 has 18 residues. The ends lost 2 bases at V and 4 bases at J; junction bases unmatched: 16. Germline assignment: CDR1 SGHRS and CDR2 YFSETQ. CDR3 sequence reads: CASSFSPGDRVPPDTQYF. CDR3 in DNA: TGCGCCAGCAGCTTTTCGCCCGGTGACAGGGTCCCCCCAGATACGCAGTATTTT.

The rearrangement joins TRBV28 to TRBJ1-2; unclear D gene. V dropped 5 bases and J dropped 3 bases, with 16 bases sitting between them. Germline CDR1 reads MDHEN; CDR2 reads SYDVKM. The CDR3 is made up of 15 amino acids. The CDR3 here is CASSPPEGGYYGYTF. CDR3 sequence (DNA): TGTGCCAGCAGTCCCCCGGAGGGCGGTTACTATGGCTACACCTTC.

This clone was seen a handful of times. V usage is TRBV6-1 and J usage is TRBJ2-5; D call uncertain. Germline assignment: CDR1 MNHNS and CDR2 SASEGT. The CDR3 length is 10 residues. V was cut by 7 bases and J by 7 bases, with 7 bases left in between. CDR3 sequence: CASIGRTQYF. The CDR3 DNA reads TGTGCCAGCATAGGGCGGACCCAGTACTTC.

As DNA, the CDR3 is TGTGCCAGCTCAGGACAGGTTCGGACAGATACGCAGTATTTT. Translated, it gives CASSGQVRTDTQYF. The gene calls are TRBV18 and TRBJ2-3, with TRBD1 matching over 7 bases. Losses at the gene ends were 5 bases for V and 3 bases for J; bases not matched to a gene: 5. The CDR3 is 14 amino acids. Per germline, CDR1 KGHSH and CDR2 LQKENI.

The chain recombines TRBV19 with TRBJ1-5; no firm D call. This CDR3 region has 15 residues. The germline V gene has CDR1 LNHDA and CDR2 SQIVND (reference sequence). Trimming cost V 1 base and J 1 base, with 8 bases left between them. CDR3 sequence (DNA): TGTGCCAGTAGTATAGTCCAAGGGAGCAATCAGCCCCAGCATTTT. Protein product: CASSIVQGSNQPQHF.

This clone showed up just once. This rearrangement joins TRBV4-2 to TRBJ1-1; possible D gene TRBD1, 5 bases. Germline V gene data show CDR1 as LGHNA and CDR2 as YNFKEQ. The V end lost 4 bases, the J end lost 0 bases, and 18 bases lay between the germline ends. The CDR3 totals 17 residues. CDR3 coding DNA: TGTGCCAGCAGCCCCCGTTATAGTGGGACGGTGAACACTGAAGCTTTCTTT. Its translation: CASSPRYSGTVNTEAFF.

This clone has only a few counts. The chain couples TRBV5-1 to TRBJ1-6; no definite D call. The V and J ends lost 4 bases and 0 bases respectively, with 8 bases between them. Germline V CDR1 and CDR2: SGHRS, YFSETQ. This CDR3 comprises 15 residues. The DNA of the CDR3 is TGCGCCAGCAGCGAACAGAGCTCCTATAATTCACCCCTCCACTTT. It is translated as CASSEQSSYNSPLHF. Combining the CDR3 with reference TRBV5-1 and TRBJ1-6 gives the whole variable domain KAGVTQTPRYLIKTRGQQVTLSCSPISGHRSVSWYQQTPGQGLQFLFEYFSETQRNKGNFPGRFSGRQFSNSRSEMNVSTLELGDSALYLCASSEQSSYNSPLHFGNGTRLTVT.

This chain links TRBV7-8 with TRBJ2-3; D not certain. CDR3 length: 14 amino acids. V lost 5 bases and J 8 bases, leaving 17 bases between the germline ends. CDR1 is SGHVS, CDR2 FQNEAQ, per germline. The CDR3 DNA follows: TGTGCCAGCAGCATCCCCTCTCATTGGGGTACGCAGTATTTT. This sequence encodes CASSIPSHWGTQYF.

This chain connects TRBV4-2 to TRBJ1-3; D gene unclear. V was trimmed by 1 base and J by 0 bases, leaving 10 bases between them. The length of the CDR3 is 16 residues. Per germline, CDR1 LGHNA and CDR2 YNFKEQ. CDR3 in amino acids: CASSQGIPSSGNTIYF. CDR3 nucleotide sequence: TGTGCCAGCAGCCAAGGAATACCGTCCTCTGGAAACACCATATATTTT.

This clone was seen a handful of times. The V gene is TRBV28, the J gene TRBJ2-2, with 7 bases fitting TRBD1. The CDR3 is 19 residues long. The V gene's germline CDR1 is MDHEN and CDR2 SYDVKM. With 3 bases clipped from V and 4 bases from J, the junction kept 17 bases outside the gene matches. As DNA, the CDR3 is TGTGCCAGCAGTTTTGAATGGGTGACAGGGAAAGGTGTCACCGGGGAGCTGTTTTTT. It encodes CASSFEWVTGKGVTGELFF.

The chain links TRBV27 to TRBJ1-2; TRBD1 matches at 11 bases. The CDR3 consists of 16 residues. The V segment lost 3 bases and the J segment 4 bases; nucleotides outside the gene matches: 7. CDR1 is MNHEY, CDR2 SMNVEV, per germline (reference sequence). DNA of the CDR3: TGTGCCAGCAGTTTTGGGACAGGGGGAGGGAGCTATGGCTACACCTTC. It specifies CASSFGTGGGSYGYTF.

This clone is a singleton in its sample. V gene TRBV6-5 combines with J gene TRBJ2-7, with TRBD2 as a possible D gene (5 bases). The CDR3 has 14 residues. Germline V gene data show CDR1 as MNHEY and CDR2 as SVGAGI. Between the trimmed V and J ends, which lost 6 bases and 6 bases, there was a span of 18 bases. Here the CDR3 DNA reads TGTGCCAGCAGAGGAGGTGTAAGAGATCGCGAGCAGTACTTC. It codes for CASRGGVRDREQYF.

The CDR3 DNA sequence: TGTGCCAGCAGGATCCTAGCGGGTGTCGAGCAGTACTTC. Its protein is CASRILAGVEQYF. The V gene is TRBV7-9, the J gene TRBJ2-7, with TRBD2 identical over 8 bases. The CDR3 loop spans 13 amino acids. Germline V gene data show CDR1 as SEHNR and CDR2 as FQNEAQ (reference sequence). The V gene end was trimmed by 6 bases and the J gene end by 6 bases; junction bases not matched to a gene: 7.

This clone was detected a few times. The genes are TRBV7-9 and TRBJ1-1; D is ambiguous. Germline V gene sequence: CDR1 SEHNR, CDR2 FQNEAQ (reference sequence). V shed 5 bases and J shed 10 bases, with 11 bases lying between them. This CDR3 region has 11 residues. CDR3 nucleotide sequence: TGTGCCAGCAGCACTCCCACGGGAGCTTTCTTT. Translation gives CASSTPTGAFF. Full variable domain (outside the CDR3, taken from reference TRBV7-9 and TRBJ1-1): DTGVSQNPRHKITKRGQNVTFRCDPISEHNRLYWYRQTLGQGPEFLTYFQNEAQLEKSRLLSDRFSAERPKGSFSTLEIQRTEQGDSAMYLCASSTPTGAFFGQGTRLTVV.

This rearrangement joins TRBV5-1 to TRBJ1-4; TRBD1 is a possible D gene (6 bases). In germline, CDR1 is SGHRS, CDR2 YFSETQ. This CDR3 has 14 residues. V shed 6 bases and J shed 7 bases, with 16 bases lying between them. The CDR3 DNA reads TGCGCCAGCACCAAGACAGGTACCGGTGAAAAACTGTTTTTT. This translates into CASTKTGTGEKLFF.

This chain joins TRBV30 and TRBJ1-5; TRBD1 is a possible D gene (5 bases). This CDR3 comprises 14 residues. Trimming took 0 bases from V and 5 from J, leaving 11 bases between them. The germline gives CDR1 GTSNPN, CDR2 SVGIG (reference sequence). The CDR3 loop is CAWSVDVGDQPQHF. CDR3 in DNA: TGTGCCTGGAGTGTAGATGTAGGGGATCAGCCCCAGCATTTT.

This clone was counted only a few times. The chain is built from TRBV5-8 and TRBJ1-6, with a tentative D call TRBD1 (5 bases). This CDR3 region has 15 residues. Trimming stripped 7 bases from V and 0 bases from J, with 11 bases between. CDR1 is SGHTS and CDR2 is YDEGEE in the germline V gene. This CDR3 reads CASQGLSSYNSPLHF. CDR3 DNA: TGTGCCAGCCAGGGATTAAGCTCCTATAATTCACCCCTCCACTTT. Complete variable domain (other parts from reference TRBV5-8 and TRBJ1-6): EAGVTQSPTHLIKTRGQQATLRCSPISGHTSVYWYQQALGLGLQFLLWYDEGEERNRGNFPPRFSGRQFPNYSSELNVNALELEDSALYLCASQGLSSYNSPLHFGNGTRLTVT.